The clone carrying this T cell receptor (beta chain) was seen a single time. Its matching antigen is unknown. The sort gate was single viable CD3+CD4+CD8-CD45RO+ cells for memory CD4+ T cells. The V gene's germline CDR1 is MNHEY and CDR2 SVGAGI. V shed 3 bases and J shed 9 bases, with 20 bases lying between them. The CDR3 is made up of 16 amino acids. This record belongs to a study of memory CD4+ T cells and cytomegalovirus serostatus. Broader study findings: About 40% of the roughly 160 known CMV-associated TCRbeta sequences appeared in CD4+ memory. Suggested: most of the CMV-linked TCR signature lies in CD4+ memory cells. Median bootstrapped AUC for CMV status was approximately 0.95 originally, around 0.91 US-trained.

Original methodology: After removing out-of-frame reads, 2,204,828 distinct TCRbeta sequences remained. TCRdb keeps only in-frame clones here, not all; method: immunoSEQ multiplex PCR. From that table come the V and J calls and clone size; the DNA was used to work out D and trimming. This table holds tens of thousands of clones, 60% to 75% found once. The sample comprised memory CD4+ T cells from blood. The sequence came from an adult in good health and CMV-seropositive. The chain employs TRBV6-5 and TRBJ2-2, with D perhaps TRBD2 (5 bases). The CDR3 region is CASSYARGQSYRELFF. The CDR3 nucleotides are TGTGCCAGCAGTTATGCCCGGGGTCAAAGCTACCGGGAGCTGTTTTTT.